Below, one TCR beta chain is given with its context. Its specificity is not known. Germline and junction disagree at one end, which may indicate a read error. The data were taken from a study of tumor and adjacent non-tumor tissue in lung cancer. Overall study results and limits: Tumor tissue had significantly higher TCR diversity than normal lung.

No cell sorting was done before RNA was extracted from the tissue. The CDR3 is made up of 17 amino acids. From germline, CDR1 is MNHEY and CDR2 SVGAGI. TCRbeta libraries were built with three rounds of nested PCR, modified from ARM-PCR. One entry per CDR3 protein, called by TCRdb with MiXCR from the multiplex PCR reads. The repertoire consists of about 200,000 distinct CDR3 sequences, with 60% to 85% occurring once and the leading ten covering around 25%. The J gene is TRBJ2-1, the V gene TRBV6-5, with a weak D call TRBD1 (5 bases). This TCR came from a man aged 55 to 70 with non-small cell lung cancer. Sequenced input: lung tumor tissue. Here the CDR3 reads CASSYSYRLSSYNDQFF. The CDR3 nucleotides are TGTGCCAGCAGTTACTCGTACAGGCTGAGCTCCTACAATGATCAGTTCTTC.